These T cell receptor beta chains were read from a single sample in a study of cytomegalovirus exposure and HLA in healthy donors. The assay was immunoSEQ multiplex PCR, and TCRdb's table has in-frame clones only and misses some. Of over 150,000 clones in the sample, about 69% were seen once. Sample: PBMCs. These receptors came from a male donor in good health and CMV-seronegative. Both conserved end residues are part of each CDR3. D genes are given only for firm matches. Not all rows give a size; the values are once, few, many and, for expanded clones, a class.

-	TRBD1	TRBV30	TRBJ2-3	CAWSVQGADTQYF	TGTGCCTGGAGTGTACAGGGGGCAGATACGCAGTATTTT
-	-	TRBV6-6	TRBJ2-7	CASSSTVNEQYF	TGTGCCAGCAGCTCCACAGTTAACGAGCAGTACTTC
-	-	TRBV29-1	TRBJ2-7	CSVEERLRDSYEQYF	TGCAGCGTTGAAGAGCGCCTTCGGGACTCCTACGAGCAGTACTTC
few	-	TRBV28	TRBJ2-3	CASTSLVAIADTQYF	TGTGCCAGCACTTCCCTGGTAGCTATCGCAGATACGCAGTATTTT
-	TRBD2	TRBV9	TRBJ2-5	CASSPGRGGRETQYF	TGTGCCAGCAGCCCCGGTCGGGGCGGGAGGGAGACCCAGTACTTC
-	-	TRBV2	TRBJ2-1	CASRLGLNEQFF	TGTGCCAGCAGACTCGGACTCAATGAGCAGTTCTTC
-	TRBD2	TRBV6-6	TRBJ2-5	CASTGLEVTQYF	TGTGCCAGCACGGGACTAGAGGTGACCCAGTACTTC
-	-	TRBV7-2	TRBJ1-5	CASSYGGGVEPQHF	TGTGCCAGTAGCTACGGAGGGGGGGTGGAGCCCCAGCATTTT
-	-	TRBV6-5	TRBJ1-1	CASSYSKQLNTEAFF	TGTGCCAGCAGTTACTCGAAACAGTTGAACACTGAAGCTTTCTTT
once	-	TRBV4-2	TRBJ1-5	CASSQDRGLDNQPQHF	TGTGCCAGCAGCCAAGATCGCGGGTTGGACAATCAGCCCCAGCATTTT